Following are 6 T cell receptor beta chains from one sample sequenced in a study of T cells after yellow fever vaccination. TCRdb re-analysed the 5' RACE reads in MiXCR, keeping a single row per CDR3 protein. The sample records about 360,000 distinct CDR3 sequences, 6.2% being singletons. The material sequenced was PBMCs, taken 5 days after the yellow fever booster vaccination. The receptors were gathered from a man younger than 40 who received the YFV17D yellow fever vaccine.

This clonotype was seen repeatedly, ten times or more. The rearrangement joins TRBV20-1 to TRBJ2-7; TRBD2 aligns across 7 bases. In germline, CDR1 is DFQATT, CDR2 SNEGSKA (reference sequence). The CDR3 is made up of 14 amino acids. Unmatched junction bases numbered 14, after V lost 0 bases and J lost 12 bases. CDR3 nucleotides: TGCAGTGCTAGAGAGGGCCTAGCGGCCTCTAGACGGTACTTC. Translated, it gives CSAREGLAASRRYF.

The gene calls are TRBV7-2 and TRBJ1-1, with D maybe TRBD1 (5 bases). The CDR3 loop spans 14 amino acids. The V end lost 5 bases, the J end lost 3 bases, and 13 bases lay between the germline ends. The germline V gene encodes CDR1 SGHTA and CDR2 FQGNSA. CDR3 sequence reads: CASSVLQGYTEAFF. DNA of the CDR3: TGTGCCAGCAGCGTCCTGCAGGGATACACTGAAGCTTTCTTT.

The table lists this clonotype with a few counts. J is TRBJ2-1 and V is TRBV19, with 12 bases lining up with TRBD2. The CDR3 extends over 16 amino acids. Per germline, CDR1 LNHDA and CDR2 SQIVND (reference sequence). V lost 4 bases and J lost 3; bases outside the gene matches: 4. Written as DNA, the CDR3 is TGTGCCAGTAGTACGGGACTAGCGGGCCTCTACAATGAGCAGTTCTTC. This translates into CASSTGLAGLYNEQFF.

This clonotype was recorded a few times. The J gene is TRBJ2-2, the V gene TRBV10-3; D uncertain. CDR3 length: 14 amino acids. The V and J ends lost 3 bases and 5 bases respectively, with 10 bases between them. CDR1 and CDR2 from the germline V gene are ENHRY and SYGVKD. CDR3 nucleotide sequence: TGTGCCATCAGTGATTCAGGACGAACCGGGGAGCTGTTTTTT. The encoded protein is CAISDSGRTGELFF.

This clonotype was counted ten times or more. V gene TRBV6-1 combines with J gene TRBJ2-7, with 10 bases identical to TRBD1. V lost 8 bases and J lost 4; bases outside the gene matches: 11. This CDR3 is 15 amino acids long. Germline CDR1 is MNHNS and CDR2 is SASEGT. CDR3 residues: CASGGTGVILYEQYF. For the CDR3, the DNA is TGTGCCAGCGGGGGGACAGGGGTCATCTTATACGAGCAGTACTTC.

This clonotype was seen a few times. The rearrangement uses TRBV5-1 and TRBJ2-7, with 10 bases aligning to TRBD2. The V gene's germline CDR1 is SGHRS and CDR2 YFSETQ. The CDR3 length is 13 residues. V was clipped by 5 bases and J by 12 bases; unmatched bases: 11. CDR3 in DNA: TGCGCCAGCAGGAGTACTAGCGGGACTAGGGCGTACTTC. Encoded protein: CASRSTSGTRAYF.